This T cell receptor beta chain came from a study of T-cell reconstitution after alpha-beta-depleted transplantation in children. This clonotype was seen repeatedly, ten times or more. TCRbeta library preparation incorporated unique molecular identifiers. MiXCR was run by TCRdb on the PCR reads, yielding one entry per CDR3 protein. There are hundreds of thousands of distinct CDR3 sequences in the sample; approximately 10% occur only once, and about 4% lies in the top ten. Sample: PBMCs from the stem cell graft donor, taken from the stem cell graft. The sequence was obtained from a human donor who donated a stem cell graft to a child with acute myeloid leukemia.

The DNA of the CDR3 is TGCGCCAGCAGCTTGGAAACAGGGATGAACACCGGGGAGCTGTTTTTT. Residues: CASSLETGMNTGELFF. This chain connects TRBV5-1 to TRBJ2-2, with a tentative D call TRBD1 (6 bases). Trimming removed 0 bases from V and 1 base from J, with 10 bases in between. CDR1 and CDR2 (germline): SGHRS, YFSETQ. This CDR3 region has 16 residues. Combining the CDR3 with reference TRBV5-1 and TRBJ2-2 gives the whole variable domain KAGVTQTPRYLIKTRGQQVTLSCSPISGHRSVSWYQQTPGQGLQFLFEYFSETQRNKGNFPGRFSGRQFSNSRSEMNVSTLELGDSALYLCASSLETGMNTGELFFGEGSRLTVL.